This TCR beta chain was sequenced for a study of T cell changes during pregnancy in multiple sclerosis (dated by TCRdb to the late 2010s). Broadly, across the study: The study looked at changes in the T cell repertoire across pregnancy in women with multiple sclerosis.

Trimming at the junction amounts to 0 bases on V and 5 bases on J, and the germline ends lie 7 bases apart. The germline V gene gives CDR1 as ENHRY and CDR2 as SYGVKD. The CDR3 spans 13 residues, from the cysteine through the phenylalanine. Of all the DNA, just the CDR3 is kept, 39 bases in frame from base 1. As to this clone: Its antigen specificity is not known. No clone much larger than this one lies a single base away; base qualities are absent.

Library generation was performed with the immunoSEQ multiplex PCR assay. The source is immuneACCESS, and TCRdb retained only in-frame sequences with V and J called. Part of the clones is not carried over; for the studies checked, unresolved V genes explain less than half of this, and the remainder is unexplained. A total of 30,000 or so clones appear in this sample, roughly 90% of them only once. Roughly 0.42% of the sample rests with the top ten. The material sequenced was CD4+ T cells from peripheral blood mononuclear cells, taken in the second trimester of pregnancy. The receptor was isolated from a female donor in good health, enrolled as a control in a pregnancy study. The sequence joins TRBV10-3 to TRBJ1-2, with no reliable assignment of the D segment. This receptor carries the CDR3 CAISESEGYGYTF. The DNA is as follows: TGTGCCATCAGTGAGTCGGAGGGTTATGGCTACACCTTC.